This T cell receptor beta chain was observed in a study of a mutant IDH1 vaccine in newly diagnosed glioma. About the study: Of the patients given treatment, 62.5% were male and approximately 40% were female, and a mean age of around 38 years was recorded. Patients got radiotherapy, temozolomide, or both beforehand, and most got both.

Germline CDR1 and CDR2: KGHSH and LQKENI. Trimming cost V 0 bases and J 2 bases; bases outside gene matches: 2. CDR3 length equals 17 residues. The time point: week 47, end of study. The vaccine gave 300 ug of a 20-mer mutant IDH1 peptide subcutaneously per dose. This clone was detected once. No antigen is known for it. The table came from immunoSEQ multiplex PCR; TCRdb's copy has only in-frame clones and leaves some out. The table has tens of thousands of clones, around four fifths seen once. This TCR was sampled from a woman aged 50 to 65 with glioma. This material consisted of PBMCs, taken from a glioma patient whose treatment included an IDH1 peptide vaccine. The genes are TRBV18 and TRBJ2-4; TRBD1 agrees at 12 bases. CDR3 protein: CASSPPGQGASKNIQYF. CDR3 in DNA: TGTGCCAGCTCACCACCGGGACAGGGGGCGTCCAAAAACATTCAGTACTTC.